This T cell receptor (beta chain) was profiled in a study of cytomegalovirus exposure and HLA in healthy donors (TCRdb year 2017). In terms of the full investigation: According to an earlier analysis of a few hundred of the donors, about 179 million T cells yielded some 120 million unique TCR beta sequences and about 280 Gb of sequence data. About 300 gigabases of sequencing data and 70 million to 95 million unique TCR sequences made up an early release that covered approximately 700 HLA-typed donors. Of the 350 to 450 genotyped donors, 81% were placed in the genetic ancestry cluster associated with self-reported Caucasian donors. The study aimed to test whether cataloging public T cell receptors could reveal signatures of past pathogen exposure. The T cell repertoires of some 700 subjects were profiled by immunosequencing and related to cytomegalovirus serostatus. In addition to the first cohort of roughly 700 subjects, a separate validation cohort of approximately 120 different subjects was used. The study combined high-throughput TCR immunosequencing, statistical association of individual TCRs with disease status, and machine learning to predict cytomegalovirus infection status. In a later analysis, previously published TCR beta repertoires from hundreds of donors were re-analyzed and high-resolution HLA genotyping was added so that TCR occurrence patterns could be studied. Rather than drawing on any new phenotypic data, the later analysis identified candidate immune exposures from TCR beta sequences and the way those sequences occurred across donors. In an earlier analysis of several hundred of the donors, high-throughput TCR beta sequencing was used to judge whether each TCR beta V gene segment behaved as functional or pseudogenic. Alongside the repertoire data, information on donor age, sex, ethnicity and CMV serostatus was compiled. Genome-wide SNP genotypes for about 65% of the 666 donors were used in a later genetic analysis, which treated that subset as a discovery cohort. All discovery cohort repertoires had been generated using a single sequencing platform. Class I and class II HLA loci were covered by the typing at four-digit resolution. Typing coverage differed by locus: A, B, C, DRB1 and DQB1 were typed in about 629-630 donors, DQA1 in approximately 520, DPA1 in approximately 610, and DPB1 in 450 to 480. Several DR-DQ haplotypes were handled as single units for association and clustering because linkage in the cohort was strong. Among about 410 genotyped donors of the cohort, an average of roughly 230,000 unique TCR beta nucleotide sequences was sequenced per donor, of which about 19% were non-productive. Study-wide findings and limitations: While some public TCRs were present in many individuals, most TCR sequences turned up only very rarely across donors. In a later analysis, HLA-associated TCR beta chains showed more clonal expansion and lower generation probabilities than non-associated chains that were equally common. Only TCR beta chains were sequenced in this cohort, and the absence of alpha or paired-chain data limited detectable features. V-gene and J-gene trimming of TCR beta chains was associated with a missense DCLRE1C variant in a later genetic analysis, and the association was replicated in an independent cohort. Most CMV-associated TCR beta chains appeared to be HLA-restricted in a later analysis, and the HLA associations seemed to be driven largely by CMV exposure. A further reported finding was that TCR beta sequences accurately predicted the HLA-A and HLA-B alleles for most subjects in the first cohort. Because HLA typing was unavailable for some donors at each locus, only the typed subset was used in association tests. Linkage disequilibrium might explain the correlated functional status among segregating V segments, but an unknown experimental factor could not be excluded. Around 16 rarely observed V segments, including chromosome 9 orphons, were excluded from the earlier analysis of several hundred of the donors because counts were too low. The study listed over 150 TCR beta chains as associated with cytomegalovirus. According to the authors, the approach could potentially be generalized to other disease states and immunological phenotypes. CMV serostatus was the only immune exposure information available for the cohort. A few of the identified cytomegalovirus-associated TCR beta chains were confirmed in vitro to be specific for cytomegalovirus antigens. In a later analysis, TCR association rates were found to vary across HLA loci, with the most associated TCRs seen for DRB1 alleles and the fewest for HLA-C alleles. Broadly in line with IMGT annotations, most TCR beta V segments showed up in productive rearrangements about 90% or about 30% of the time in an earlier analysis of around 550 of the donors. A group of highly shared sequence variants was considered likely to be a technical artifact of the sequencing pipeline. Sequencing depth was assumed to be roughly uniform across donors in the presence/absence analyses, though that assumption may not hold. The classifier was reported to diagnose cytomegalovirus status with high specificity and sensitivity in both the original and validation cohorts. Strong co-occurrence of HLA alleles, especially DR and DQ, made assigning TCR associations to individual alleles difficult. Because the 87-base-pair reads could not distinguish some IMGT-functional V segments, including TRBV6-2 and TRBV6-3, those segments were excluded. According to a later genetic analysis, donors in an Asian-associated ancestry cluster had fewer N-insertions in productive TCRs than the approximately 650-donor mean. Several of the top co-occurrence clusters appeared to be linked to parvovirus B19, influenza, CMV and Epstein-Barr virus, according to a later analysis. A later analysis associated 16,951 TCR beta sequences with specific HLA alleles at a false discovery rate of 0.05.

The CDR1 and CDR2 encoded by the germline V gene are SGHTA and FQGNSA. From the cysteine through the phenylalanine, the CDR3 covers 17 amino acids. The CDR3 DNA has 51 bases and is translated from base 1. Trimming leaves V shorter by 2 bases and J shorter by 2 bases, with the junction holding 12 bases beyond the gene matches. The cohort consisted of 600 to 700 healthy bone marrow donors. At the time of sampling, every cohort member was nominally healthy, though immune exposures that went unrecorded were likely present. CMV serostatus was positive for about 270 and negative for about half of the roughly 700 cohort members, and was not recorded for this donor. Each donor provided a peripheral blood sample, and peripheral blood mononuclear cells were used for TCR beta sequencing. Genomic DNA was extracted from the blood cell samples with the Qiagen DNeasy Blood Extraction Kit. A remark on this clone: The antigen it recognizes is unknown. No clone much larger than this one lies a single base away; base qualities are absent.

Library preparation used the immunoSEQ multiplex PCR assay. For the multiplex PCR, a mixture combining 60 forward primers for TCR Vbeta segments and 13 reverse primers for TCR Jbeta segments was used. The CDR3 region of rearranged TCR beta genes was amplified from genomic DNA by a multiplex PCR assay. The Illumina HiSeq System was used to sequence the amplified TCR beta libraries as 87-base-pair reads. As for the authors' bioinformatics: A later analysis counted approximately 84 million unique TCR beta chains across the 600 to 850 repertoires, and approximately 11 million of these chains were shared by at least two donors. Raw reads were error-corrected and collapsed into unique sequences by a nearest-neighbor algorithm in which closely related sequences were merged to remove PCR and sequencing errors. Alignment of CDR3 sequences to IMGT reference sequences was used to assign V, D and J gene segments. Each retained sequence needed at least a six-nucleotide match to both a V gene segment and a J gene segment. A rearrangement was called productive if the CDR3 had no stop codons and remained in frame with V and J, and every other rearrangement was called non-productive. Following IMGT convention, CDR3 was defined as the stretch from the second conserved V-encoded cysteine to the conserved J-encoded phenylalanine. The earlier analysis of fewer than 750 of the donors excluded sequences that lacked an unambiguous match to a single V gene segment. In an earlier analysis of some 590 of the donors, a V segment was called functional when productive rearrangements were above 56.7%, and segregating when the standard deviation between donors exceeded 5%. A statistical classification framework was built for diagnosing cytomegalovirus status from the catalog of TCR beta chain sequences. V and J gene assignment, in a later analysis, came from comparing TCR nucleotide sequences with IMGT/GENE-DB human TR gene sequences. A later analysis assigned CDR3 sequences and most-parsimonious VDJ recombination scenarios with the TCRdist pipeline. In a later analysis, each TCR beta chain was defined by its CDR3 amino acid sequence together with its V-gene family, and reads lacking a unique V-gene family were excluded. As a way to deal with suspected cross-contamination and a sequencing artifact, a later analysis dropped more than 500 nucleotide sequences that were highly shared and had low generation probability. In a later analysis, a clonal expansion index was calculated for each public chain from normalized within-repertoire ranks of inferred template counts. A later analysis computed generation probabilities with a VDJ recombination model fitted to out-of-frame rearrangements, and checked the results against IGoR. In a later analysis, TCR-TCR, TCR-HLA and TCR-CMV co-occurrence was scored with hypergeometric tests, and a repertoire-size bias correction was applied to TCR pairs. False discovery rates were estimated in a later analysis by permuting HLA or CMV assignments 20 times. In a later analysis, co-occurring TCRs were grouped with DBSCAN, and TCRdist sequence similarity was added when clustering was performed within HLA-allele-positive subsets. For co-occurrence clustering, repertoires with fewer than 30,000 or more than 120,000 public chains were excluded, along with about five repertoires with anomalous nucleotide sharing. This is the immuneACCESS table as TCRdb keeps it, with only in-frame sequences that have V and J called. A part of the clones is gone; compared with another copy, unresolved V genes explain less than half, and the rest is unexplained. V and J calls and clone size follow that table, whereas D and trimming were derived from the DNA. In all, the sample holds some 130,000 clones, and approximately 72% of those were seen once. The ten largest clones add up to about 3% of the sample.

Sequences were obtained from PBMCs. The clonotype originates from a human donor in good health. The rearrangement combines TRBV7-2 with TRBJ2-7, and TRBD1 matches 7 of the central bases. The CDR3 protein is CASSLPRGGDRAYEQYF. DNA sequence: TGTGCCAGCAGCTTACCCCGCGGAGGAGACAGGGCCTACGAGCAGTACTTC. With all but the CDR3 taken from the reference TRBV7-2 and TRBJ2-7 genes, the full variable domain is: GAGVSQSPSNKVTEKGKDVELRCDPISGHTALYWYRQSLGQGLEFLIYFQGNSAPDKSGLPSDRFSAERTGGSVSTLTIQRTQQEDSAVYLCASSLPRGGDRAYEQYFGPGTRLTVT.